The entry below describes one T cell receptor (beta chain). The data were obtained in a study of long-term antiretroviral therapy in people with HIV. The CDR3 is 13 amino acids. Germline assignment: CDR1 SGHTA and CDR2 FQGNSA. Between the trimmed V and J ends, which lost 3 bases and 5 bases, there was a span of 10 bases. The assay used was immunoSEQ (version v3.0), run at survey level. Profiling relied on immunoSEQ multiplex PCR, and the TCRdb table lists in-frame clones only, not all of them. The sample contains roughly 30,000 clones, approximately 93% of which appear only once. This receptor was taken from a woman between 35 and 50 years old with HIV. Sequenced here: unsorted PBMCs, sampled around 6.5 years after starting antiretroviral therapy. The J gene is TRBJ1-2, the V gene TRBV7-2; no reliable D call. CDR3 DNA: TGTGCCAGCAGCTTGGCGAATTTATATGGCTACACCTTC. This sequence encodes CASSLANLYGYTF.